These 16 T cell receptor beta chains share one sample of origin, sequenced in a study of T cells in Graves' hyperthyroidism and ophthalmopathy. The CDR3 regions of TCR beta were amplified from RNA transcripts. With the HTBI primer set, the TCR CDR3 went through a first round of RT-PCR. TCRdb independently ran MiXCR on the multiplex PCR reads; one entry per CDR3 protein. The data contain hundreds of thousands of distinct CDR3 sequences, roughly 16% of them singletons. Material for sequencing was blood. The receptors come from a woman in her forties with Graves' ophthalmopathy.

The table lists this clonotype with many counts. V gene TRBV7-2 combines with J gene TRBJ2-7; D might be TRBD1 or TRBD2, each matching 5 bases. CDR1 is SGHTA, CDR2 FQGNSA, per germline. This CDR3 is 14 amino acids long. Trimming stripped 3 bases from V and 3 bases from J, with 12 bases between. CDR3 sequence (DNA): TGTGCCAGCAGCTTCAGGGACGGTGGCTACGAGCAGTACTTC. Translating it yields CASSFRDGGYEQYF.

This clonotype came up a few times. The V call is TRBV3-1, the J call TRBJ2-7; D is undetermined. V was shortened by 0 bases and J by 2 bases, with 11 bases between the two germline ends. This CDR3 contains 15 residues. Germline loops: CDR1 LGHDT, CDR2 YNNKEL (reference sequence). CDR3 region: CASSQDLLQTYEQYF. The CDR3 DNA sequence: TGTGCCAGCAGCCAAGATCTGTTACAGACCTACGAGCAGTACTTC.

The chain uses TRBV6-1 and TRBJ1-3; D call uncertain. Trimming shortened V by 10 bases and J by 3 bases, and 13 bases separated the two germline ends. Germline V gene lookup returns CDR1 MNHNS and CDR2 SASEGT. The CDR3 loop spans 13 amino acids. The CDR3 sequence: CATAFNGGNTIYF. In nucleotides, the CDR3 is TGTGCCACCGCGTTCAATGGTGGAAACACCATATATTTT.

This clonotype was seen only a few times. The chain links TRBV6-5 to TRBJ1-5; D not certain. Germline V CDR1 and CDR2: MNHEY, SVGAGI. This CDR3 is built from 13 residues. The V end was cut by 7 bases, the J end by 5 bases, with 12 bases between. The CDR3 sequence: CASKRTRDQPQHF. The CDR3 nucleotides read TGTGCCAGCAAGAGGACTAGGGATCAGCCCCAGCATTTT.

This clonotype was seen only a few times. The gene calls are TRBV2 and TRBJ2-5, with a tentative D call TRBD2 (6 bases). The length of the CDR3 is 15 residues. In germline, CDR1 is SNHLY, CDR2 FYNNEI. V lost 1 base and J 2 bases, leaving 11 bases between the germline ends. In DNA, the CDR3 is TGTGCCAGCAGTGAAGTGCTAGCGAATCAAGAGACCCAGTACTTC. Residues: CASSEVLANQETQYF.

This chain uses TRBV2 with TRBJ1-4; 7 nucleotides line up with TRBD1. V shed 2 bases and J 8 bases; nucleotides not matched to a gene: 5. This CDR3 region has 14 residues. The V gene's germline CDR1 is SNHLY and CDR2 FYNNEI. For the CDR3, the DNA is TGTGCCAGCAGTGAAAAAGGGGGCTGGGAAAAACTGTTTTTT. Its translation is CASSEKGGWEKLFF.

The chain has TRBV5-1 and TRBJ2-3; possibly TRBD1 or TRBD2 for D (5 bases each). The V gene's germline CDR1 is SGHRS and CDR2 YFSETQ. The CDR3 sequence is 15 residues long. Trimming stripped 2 bases from V and 6 bases from J, with 16 bases between. CDR3 nucleotide sequence: TGCGCCAGCAGCTTCGGACTCACCAAGGGGGATACGCAGTATTTT. It codes for CASSFGLTKGDTQYF.

This clonotype was recorded many times. The chain links TRBV5-1 to TRBJ2-1, with 7 bases that match TRBD2. The germline gives CDR1 SGHRS, CDR2 YFSETQ. V shed 0 bases, J shed 9 bases, and the junction held 9 bases outside the gene matches. The CDR3 length is 15 residues. The CDR3 bases are TGCGCCAGCAGCTTGGAGTCTAGCGGTCTTGGTGAGCAGTTCTTC. It is translated as CASSLESSGLGEQFF. Looking up the rest from reference TRBV5-1 and TRBJ2-1 gives the full variable domain: KAGVTQTPRYLIKTRGQQVTLSCSPISGHRSVSWYQQTPGQGLQFLFEYFSETQRNKGNFPGRFSGRQFSNSRSEMNVSTLELGDSALYLCASSLESSGLGEQFFGPGTRLTVL.

Remarks on this clonotype: A much larger clone is a single base away; this may be a read error. The gene calls are TRBV20-1 and TRBJ2-7; perhaps TRBD1 as D (6 bases). The CDR3 loop spans 17 amino acids. CDR1 is DFQATT, CDR2 SNEGSKA, per germline (reference sequence). In DNA form, the CDR3 reads TGCAGCGTCTACAGGGTTGGTAGCGAGGTAGCCGGCTACGAGCAGTACTTC. This translates into CSVYRVGSEVAGYEQYF.

This clonotype was detected ten times or more. The rearrangement joins TRBV11-1 to TRBJ2-3; D not resolved. This CDR3 region has 17 residues. Germline CDR1 reads SGHAT; CDR2 reads FQDESV (reference sequence). Trimming removed 1 base at V and 0 bases at J, with 14 bases between. The CDR3 nucleotides read TGTGCCAGCAGCTTAGGCCAACTCAAGTCAAGCACAGATACGCAGTATTTT. Its protein is CASSLGQLKSSTDTQYF.

In its sample, this clonotype was seen a few times. V and J are TRBV5-8 and TRBJ2-7; no definite D call. Germline loops: CDR1 SGHTS, CDR2 YDEGEE. The CDR3 is 15 residues long. Between the trimmed V and J ends, which lost 4 bases and 6 bases, there was a span of 20 bases. Written as DNA, the CDR3 is TGTGCCAGCAGCCGTATGAGACCTCAGGCTCCCGAGCAGTACTTC. This encodes CASSRMRPQAPEQYF.

Comments on this clonotype: The junction differs from germline at one of its ends, possibly a read error. The chain employs TRBV7-7 and TRBJ2-1, with 14 nucleotides matching TRBD2. The V gene's germline CDR1 is SSHAT and CDR2 FNYEAQ (reference sequence). The CDR3 loop spans 19 amino acids. The CDR3 is CASSPQDGTSGGGGNEQFF. CDR3 sequence (DNA): TGTGCTAGCAGCCCTCAGGACGGGACTAGCGGGGGAGGGGGCAATGAGCAGTTCTTC. The entire variable domain, with the rest obtained from reference TRBV7-7 and TRBJ2-1, is as follows: GAGVSQSPRYKVTKRGQDVTLRCDPISSHATLYWYQQALGQGPEFLTYFNYEAQPDKSGLPSDRFSAERPEGSISTLTIQRTEQRDSAMYRCASSPQDGTSGGGGNEQFFGPGTRLTVL.

The rearrangement links TRBV20-1 to TRBJ2-7, with 9 positions matching TRBD1. CDR1 DFQATT and CDR2 SNEGSKA come from the germline V gene (reference sequence). The CDR3 has 13 amino acids. Germline trimming cut 6 bases from V and 2 bases from J; bases unmatched to any gene: 5. CDR3: CSARDRDTYEQYF. As DNA, the CDR3 is TGCAGTGCCCGGGACAGGGACACCTACGAGCAGTACTTC.

V gene TRBV20-1 combines with J gene TRBJ2-7; TRBD2 agrees at 7 bases. The J segment lost 0 bases and the V segment lost 0 bases, leaving 11 bases of the junction unmatched. This CDR3 region has 17 residues. The V gene's germline CDR1 is DFQATT and CDR2 SNEGSKA (reference sequence). CDR3 residues: CSAREPIQRDLSYEQYF. Here the CDR3 DNA reads TGCAGTGCTAGAGAACCCATCCAGCGGGACCTCTCCTACGAGCAGTACTTC.

Comments on this clonotype: Possible read error: a much larger clone is one base away. The CDR3 bases are TGTGCCTGGAGTACTGGTGGCGCGGATGAGCAGTTCTTC. Translated: CAWSTGGADEQFF. This chain joins TRBV30 and TRBJ2-1; D is ambiguous. Per the germline V gene, CDR1 is GTSNPN and CDR2 is SVGIG (reference sequence). Trimming stripped 2 bases from V and 8 bases from J, with 13 bases between. The CDR3 spans 13 residues.

This clonotype was recorded a few times. The rearrangement joins TRBV24-1 to TRBJ2-2; D is tentatively TRBD1 or TRBD2 (5 bases each). CDR1 is KGHDR and CDR2 is SFDVKD in the germline V gene. V gave up 2 bases and J gave up 7 bases, with 13 bases separating them. The CDR3 has 15 amino acids. Written as DNA, the CDR3 is TGTGCCACCAGTGATTGGGGCGTGAGCGGCGGGGAGCTGTTTTTT. Amino acids: CATSDWGVSGGELFF.